A single sample is the source of the 30 T cell receptor beta chains below, sequenced in a study of T cell responses to AZD1222 COVID-19 vaccine (dated by TCRdb to the early 2020s). The sample's time point label, in plain terms: about 28 days (+/-7) after the second vaccine dose. The library came from the immunoSEQ multiplex PCR assay. TCRdb took over this immuneACCESS table, retaining in-frame rearrangements with V and J assigned. Such tables are incomplete; in checked studies, under half of the missing clones stem from an unresolved V gene, and the remainder is unexplained. For this sample there are roughly 100,000 clones; 70% to 90% appear just once. The biggest ten clones account for 10% to 13% of the sample. This sample comprised peripheral blood, obtained 28 days after the second AZD1222 dose. The receptors shown here come from an adult who received the AZD1222 COVID-19 vaccine.

The chain has TRBV10-3 and TRBJ1-1; no reliable D call. This CDR3 spans 15 amino acids. CDR1 and CDR2 (germline): ENHRY, SYGVKD. V was clipped by 2 bases and J by 2 bases, with 12 bases between them. CDR3 sequence: CAISEGYGRNTEAFF. CDR3 nucleotides: TGTGCCATCAGTGAGGGCTACGGGAGAAACACTGAAGCTTTCTTT.

The chain employs TRBV7-3 and TRBJ2-3, with a weak D call TRBD2 (6 bases). V lost 2 bases to trimming and J lost 0 bases, with 9 bases between them. The germline V gene encodes CDR1 SGHTA and CDR2 FQGTGA. The CDR3 loop spans 15 amino acids. CDR3 nucleotides: TGTGCCAGCAGCTTATTCGGGGGAAGCACAGATACGCAGTATTTT. It codes for CASSLFGGSTDTQYF.

The chain carries TRBV7-3 and TRBJ2-6; D remains ambiguous. Germline V lookup: CDR1 SGHTA, CDR2 FQGTGA. CDR3 length: 14 residues. V was shortened by 5 bases and J by 4 bases, with 9 bases between the two germline ends. The CDR3 loop reads CASSPDRGANVLTF. DNA of the CDR3: TGTGCCAGCAGCCCCGATAGGGGGGCCAACGTCCTGACTTTC.

This chain joins TRBV3-1 (or the pseudogene TRBV3-2) and TRBJ1-2; D gene uncertain. Germline-derived CDR1 and CDR2 are LGHDT and YNNKEL (reference sequence). This CDR3 spans 13 amino acids. The V gene lost 1 base and the J gene lost 7 bases, with 10 bases spanning the gap. CDR3 in DNA: TGTGCCAGCAGCCAAGCAGGTTCCGGTGGCTACACCTTC. Translating gives CASSQAGSGGYTF.

This clone was recorded only once. The V gene is TRBV18, the J gene TRBJ2-5; possibly TRBD2 for D (5 bases). CDR3 length: 14 residues. The V end was cut by 2 bases, the J end by 1 base, with 8 bases between. Germline V lookup: CDR1 KGHSH, CDR2 LQKENI. The DNA for the CDR3 is TGTGCCAGCTCACCATTTGGAGGCCAAGAGACCCAGTACTTC. Amino acid sequence: CASSPFGGQETQYF.

This clone was seen just once. The chain recombines TRBV7-9 with TRBJ2-2, with 8 bases identical to TRBD1. This CDR3 is 15 amino acids long. CDR1 and CDR2 (germline): SEHNR, FQNEAQ (reference sequence). J was trimmed by 7 bases and V by 3 bases; bases with no gene match: 7. CDR3 DNA: TGTGCCAGCAGCTTTTGGACAGGGCTTGTCGGGGAGCTGTTTTTT. Protein sequence: CASSFWTGLVGELFF.

This chain connects TRBV29-1 to TRBJ1-1, with a possible D match to TRBD1 (5 bases). Per the germline V gene, CDR1 is SQVTM and CDR2 is ANQGSEA. Trimming cost V 4 bases and J 7 bases, with 16 bases left between them. This CDR3 is built from 13 residues. Here the CDR3 reads CSVGQGPGYEAFF. For the CDR3, the DNA is TGCAGCGTTGGCCAAGGGCCAGGGTATGAAGCTTTCTTT.

The chain has TRBV9 and TRBJ1-5; D gene uncertain. The germline V gene has CDR1 SGDLS and CDR2 YYNGEE. The CDR3 is made up of 15 amino acids. Trimming stripped 0 bases from V and 1 base from J, with 8 bases between. CDR3 nucleotides: TGTGCCAGCAGCGTAGGGAGTGGGAGCAATCAGCCCCAGCATTTT. Translated: CASSVGSGSNQPQHF.

The V gene is TRBV19, the J gene TRBJ1-2; D gene uncertain. This CDR3 has 13 residues. Between the trimmed V and J ends, which lost 1 base and 6 bases, there was a span of 9 bases. Germline assignment: CDR1 LNHDA and CDR2 SQIVND (reference sequence). CDR3 DNA sequence: TGTGCCAGTAGTATAGTGGTGCAAGATGGCTACACCTTC. Its translation is CASSIVVQDGYTF.

V is TRBV5-4 and J is TRBJ2-2, with a possible D match to TRBD1 (6 bases). Germline CDR1 SGHNT, CDR2 YYREEE (reference sequence). Trimming removed 4 bases at V and 6 bases at J, with 7 bases between. The CDR3 length is 12 residues. CDR3 region: CASSTGSGELFF. CDR3 in DNA: TGTGCCAGCAGCACAGGGTCCGGGGAGCTGTTTTTT.

The chain carries TRBV3-1 (or the pseudogene TRBV3-2) and TRBJ2-3, with 9 bases aligning to TRBD2. This CDR3 has 14 residues. Looked up from germline, CDR1 is LGHDT and CDR2 is YNNKEL (reference sequence). Germline trimming cut 4 bases from V and 3 bases from J; bases unmatched to any gene: 2. CDR3 nucleotide sequence: TGTGCCAGCAGCCCTGGACTAGCGACAGATACGCAGTATTTT. Protein product: CASSPGLATDTQYF.

V usage is TRBV28 and J usage is TRBJ1-6; D is unresolved. Germline V CDR1 and CDR2: MDHEN, SYDVKM. The ends were cut back, 6 bases at V and 9 bases at J, with 6 bases in the middle. CDR3 length: 11 residues. CDR3 sequence: CASSIASPLHF. The CDR3 DNA reads as TGTGCCAGCAGCATCGCTTCACCCCTCCACTTT.

V is TRBV3-1 (or the pseudogene TRBV3-2) and J is TRBJ1-3; D unclear. In germline, CDR1 is LGHDT, CDR2 YNNKEL (reference sequence). The CDR3 contains 14 residues. V lost 4 bases to trimming and J lost 0 bases, with 7 bases between them. For the CDR3, the DNA is TGTGCCAGCAGCCGCCCCCTCTCTGGAAACACCATATATTTT. Its protein product is CASSRPLSGNTIYF.

The chain recombines TRBV3-1 (or the pseudogene TRBV3-2) with TRBJ1-2, with 9 bases matching TRBD1. The length of the CDR3 is 15 residues. Germline values: CDR1 LGHDT, CDR2 YNNKEL (reference sequence). V shed 6 bases and J 4 bases; nucleotides not matched to a gene: 9. CDR3 DNA: TGTGCCAGCAGAGGGACAGGGAATTACCGCTATGGCTACACCTTC. It translates to CASRGTGNYRYGYTF.

This rearrangement joins TRBV9 to TRBJ2-6; 7 bases are shared with TRBD1. CDR3 length: 17 amino acids. Germline V gene data show CDR1 as SGDLS and CDR2 as YYNGEE. V dropped 0 bases and J dropped 2; count of bases not matched to a gene: 5. CDR3 sequence: CASSVVGGATGANVLTF. Here the CDR3 DNA reads TGTGCCAGCAGCGTAGTAGGGGGCGCAACTGGGGCCAACGTCCTGACTTTC.

This clone was picked up one time. The V gene is TRBV28, the J gene TRBJ2-5; 14 bases match TRBD2. The CDR3 covers 16 residues. Per the germline V gene, CDR1 is MDHEN and CDR2 is SYDVKM. The V gene end was trimmed by 4 bases and the J gene end by 5 bases; junction bases not matched to a gene: 6. In DNA form, the CDR3 reads TGTGCCAGCAGTTATGGGACTAGCGGGAGTGGGGAGACCCAGTACTTC. Amino acids: CASSYGTSGSGETQYF.

The rearrangement uses TRBV2 and TRBJ1-5; TRBD1 might be the D (5 bases). The CDR3 sequence is 16 residues long. V lost 6 bases to trimming and J lost 0 bases, with 15 bases between them. The germline CDR1 and CDR2 sequences are SNHLY and FYNNEI. CDR3 amino acids: CASRGLWNYSNQPQHF. The CDR3 region has the DNA TGTGCCAGCAGGGGACTCTGGAACTATAGCAATCAGCCCCAGCATTTT.

This clone was detected once. V is TRBV20-1 and J is TRBJ1-2; D is undetermined. V gave up 7 bases and J gave up 7 bases, with 7 bases separating them. Germline CDR1 DFQATT, CDR2 SNEGSKA (reference sequence). The CDR3 is 9 residues long. The CDR3 loop is CSGDIGYTF. The CDR3 nucleotides are TGCAGTGGCGACATTGGCTACACCTTC.

The chain employs TRBV27 and TRBJ1-1; 9 nucleotides agree with TRBD1. The V and J ends lost 4 bases and 5 bases, in that order; junction bases with no gene match: 11. CDR3 size: 16 residues. The germline CDR1 and CDR2 sequences are MNHEY and SMNVEV (reference sequence). CDR3 sequence: CASSSRQGVGYTEAFF. The CDR3 nucleotides read TGTGCCAGCAGTTCCCGACAGGGGGTGGGGTATACTGAAGCTTTCTTT.

The chain is built from TRBV12-5 and TRBJ1-1; TRBD1 matches at 10 bases. The CDR3 extends over 16 amino acids. Germline V lookup: CDR1 LGHNT, CDR2 FRNRAP. The J segment lost 7 bases and the V segment lost 4 bases, leaving 12 bases of the junction unmatched. The CDR3 nucleotides read TGTGCTAGTGGTTCCTGTCTCCGGGACAGGGGTTGTGAAGCTTTCTTT. Its translation: CASGSCLRDRGCEAFF. Drawing the rest from reference TRBV12-5 and TRBJ1-1, the complete variable domain is DARVTQTPRHKVTEMGQEVTMRCQPILGHNTVFWYRQTMMQGLELLAYFRNRAPLDDSGMPKDRFSAEMPDATLATLKIQPSEPRDSAVYFCASGSCLRDRGCEAFFGQGTRLTVV.

The V gene is TRBV4-1, the J gene TRBJ2-2, with TRBD2 matching 13 bases. Trimming took 5 bases from V and 4 from J; bases not matched to a gene: 4. The CDR3 runs to 16 residues. The germline V gene has CDR1 MGHRA and CDR2 YSYEKL. CDR3 coding DNA: TGCGCCAGCAGCTCCCGGACTAGCGGGAGCACCGGGGAGCTGTTTTTT. This encodes CASSSRTSGSTGELFF.

The rearrangement links TRBV7-2 to TRBJ2-2; D is undetermined. V lost 4 bases, J lost 5 bases, and 8 bases lay in between. The CDR3 has 13 residues. Germline lookup yields CDR1 SGHTA and CDR2 FQGNSA. The CDR3 DNA reads as TGTGCCAGCAGCTCAACAGCGACCGGGGAGCTGTTTTTT. This encodes CASSSTATGELFF.

J is TRBJ1-5 and V is TRBV12-5; maybe TRBD1 (5 bases). V was clipped by 0 bases and J by 2 bases, with 11 bases between them. The germline V gene has CDR1 LGHNT and CDR2 FRNRAP. The CDR3 totals 16 residues. In nucleotides, the CDR3 is TGTGCTAGTGGTTTGGTATTAGGGGCTGGCAATCAGCCCCAGCATTTT. Translating gives CASGLVLGAGNQPQHF.

V gene TRBV9 combines with J gene TRBJ2-2; D not resolved. This CDR3 spans 14 amino acids. Between the trimmed V and J ends, which lost 3 bases and 3 bases, there was a span of 9 bases. Germline CDR1 SGDLS, CDR2 YYNGEE. CDR3 nucleotide sequence: TGTGCCAGCAGCGCCCGGGTACACACCGGGGAGCTGTTTTTT. It yields the protein CASSARVHTGELFF.

The rearrangement joins TRBV3-1 (or the pseudogene TRBV3-2) to TRBJ2-7, with no clear D. The CDR3 length is 12 residues. Germline lookup yields CDR1 LGHDT and CDR2 YNNKEL (reference sequence). V lost 5 bases to trimming and J lost 3 bases, with 8 bases between them. CDR3 sequence reads: CASSGRYYEQYF. The DNA for the CDR3 is TGTGCCAGCAGCGGCAGGTACTACGAGCAGTACTTC.

This clone was recorded only once. The rearrangement joins TRBV3-1 (or the pseudogene TRBV3-2) to TRBJ2-7, with D possibly TRBD2 on 6 matching bases. With 0 bases removed from V and 3 bases from J, the gap between germline ends came to 21 bases. Germline CDR1 and CDR2: LGHDT and YNNKEL (reference sequence). The CDR3 contains 18 residues. The CDR3 nucleotides are TGTGCCAGCAGCCAAGAAGGGGCGGGACGACACAGTGACTACGAGCAGTACTTC. Amino acid sequence: CASSQEGAGRHSDYEQYF.

The chain has TRBV18 and TRBJ1-1; TRBD1 is a possible D gene (5 bases). The V end lost 3 bases, the J end lost 0 bases, and 11 bases lay between the germline ends. Germline assignment: CDR1 KGHSH and CDR2 LQKENI. The CDR3 is 15 residues long. As DNA, the CDR3 is TGTGCCAGCTCACCCGGGGTAGGGGTGAACACTGAAGCTTTCTTT. It specifies CASSPGVGVNTEAFF.

This chain uses TRBV6-2 or TRBV6-3 with TRBJ1-3; possibly TRBD1 for D (6 bases). Germline loops: CDR1 MNHEY, CDR2 SVGEGT. V lost 5 bases and J 0 bases, leaving 14 bases between the germline ends. The CDR3 sequence is 16 residues long. The CDR3 region is CASSDRTPNSGNTIYF. The DNA for the CDR3 is TGTGCCAGCAGTGACAGGACACCCAACTCTGGAAACACCATATATTTT.

This clone was seen only a few times. For the CDR3, the DNA is TGTGCCAGCAGCTTGGATACAGTATTTCATGGAAGCAATCAGCCCCAGCATTTT. Protein: CASSLDTVFHGSNQPQHF. This chain uses TRBV5-8 with TRBJ1-5; D is uncertain. The CDR3 spans 18 residues. Trimming shortened V by 0 bases and J by 1 base, and 17 bases separated the two germline ends. CDR1 and CDR2 (germline): SGHTS, YDEGEE.

The chain recombines TRBV5-8 with TRBJ2-7; weak D call: TRBD2 (5 bases). With 2 bases removed from V and 3 bases from J, the gap between germline ends came to 15 bases. Per the germline V gene, CDR1 is SGHTS and CDR2 is YDEGEE. The CDR3 covers 15 residues. CDR3 sequence (DNA): TGTGCCAGCAGCTTCCGGGGTAAGGGAAACTACGAGCAGTACTTC. Its protein product is CASSFRGKGNYEQYF.